This TCR beta chain is drawn from a study of shared clonotypes between healthy human individuals (dated by TCRdb to the early 2020s). Concerning the study at large: A couple of women and a few men aged 18 to 49 years were included in the cohort. To increase sequencing depth and limit assay-specific biases, TCR repertoire library preparation and sequencing were carried out by different laboratories using diverse techniques. Per donor, leukapheresis produced somewhere between about 0.9 and 9.5 billion PBMCs. Per donor, three plates each were used for CD4 naive and CD4 memory, two for CD8 naive, and one for CD8 memory. To estimate repertoire size and how much clonotypes are shared between individuals, the study performed deep sequencing of blood TCR repertoires from about 5 healthy adults. The paper as a whole reports these results and caveats: Even with the large sequencing depth, rarefaction of the sorted-subset datasets indicated that sequencing was incomplete. The genetic and exposure-history diversity represented was limited by the small number of donors. Around 5% of naive CD4, approximately 3.7% of naive CD8, about 2.1% of memory CD4, and approximately 0.4% of memory CD8 clonotypes were shared across several donors. Sampling was restricted to blood, and TCR repertoires in tissue are likely to differ from TCR repertoires in blood. Pairwise subsampling indicated that sequencing depth was expected to affect the degree of clonotype sharing among donors. Compared with non-shared clonotypes, the clonotypes found in all four sorted-subset donors had higher generation probabilities. Estimated clonotype richness was generally larger for naive than for memory subsets.

This clone was counted only a few times. Its target antigen remains unknown. Per-nucleotide qualities are absent, and no much larger clonotype sits a single base away. Using the deep immunoSEQ assay, TCR CDR3 regions were amplified from genomic DNA by multiplex PCR. Extracted genomic DNA from each cell subset was distributed evenly across all wells of several immunoSEQ 96-well plates, and each plate was treated as a replicate. For sorted subsets, around 200 ng genomic DNA, equal to 30,000 or so T cell genomes, was loaded into each replicate PCR. Purified libraries were quantified with a Qubit 3.0 fluorometer, sized on a Bioanalyzer 2100, and re-quantified with the KAPA Library Quantification kit. Each immunoSEQ 96-well plate was sequenced on its own single-read 150-cycle Illumina NextSeq 550 flow cell. Per the source publication's procedure: The immunoSEQ output contained only junctional sequences without quality scores, so filtering could not match that applied to full-length reads. Sequences were annotated with PyIR, a Python wrapper for IgBLAST v1.9, using IMGT germline references to assign V/J genes and CDR3. Any read was removed if the V/J assignment was weak (E-value above 1e-6), the CDR3 was missing, or the read contained stop codons, out-of-frame junctions, or ambiguous translated residues. A V3J clonotype was defined by an identical inferred V gene, J gene, and CDR3 amino acid sequence. Percentage overlap between repertoires was calculated by dividing the number of shared unique clonotypes by the size of the smaller repertoire. Richness of each repertoire was evaluated using RTK rarefaction, the Chao1 estimator, and Recon v2.1 estimates of unobserved clonotypes. Generation probabilities for all TCRbeta clonotypes obtained by the gDNA method from a few donors were computed using OLGA. Drawn from immuneACCESS, this table holds only the in-frame rearrangements with V and J called that TCRdb kept. Clones are partly lost; checked studies trace under half to an unresolved V gene and leave the rest unexplained. Clone size and V and J calls were adopted from that table, with D and trimming inferred from the DNA. In this sample the table shows nearly 1 million clones, about three quarters of which occur a single time. The ten largest clones add up to about 1.5% of the sample.

The donors were healthy, HIV-negative adults with no recently reported acute infections or vaccinations. Every donor was a Caucasian adult living in Nashville, Tennessee, USA. CD4+ T cells were enriched by magnetic negative selection; naive cells were then positively selected on CD45RA, and the negative fraction formed the memory subset. Blood was obtained by leukapheresis, after which PBMCs were separated by Ficoll-Histopaque density gradient centrifugation and cryopreserved in liquid nitrogen vapor phase. Analytical flow cytometry was used to check the purity and quantity of each magnetically sorted T cell population. Each sorted fraction had its genomic DNA isolated and then quantified by UV absorbance on a Nanodrop 2000c. There are 12 amino acids in the CDR3, from cysteine to phenylalanine inclusive. The retained sequence is limited to the CDR3, 36 bases, with the frame set at the first base. In the germline V gene, CDR1 corresponds to MNHNS and CDR2 to SASEGT. Trimming costs V 1 base and J 7 bases, and their ends lie 6 bases apart.

The sequence was collected from a man aged 18 to 30 in good health. This chain is built from TRBV6-1 and TRBJ2-3; no D gene is confidently identified. Sequencing was carried out using memory CD4+ T cells sorted from blood. Interpreted using the paper, the cell subset or site label stands for: CD45RA-negative fraction. The nucleotides read TGTGCCAGCAGTGAAGACAGATATACGCAGTATTTT. It is translated as CASSEDRYTQYF.